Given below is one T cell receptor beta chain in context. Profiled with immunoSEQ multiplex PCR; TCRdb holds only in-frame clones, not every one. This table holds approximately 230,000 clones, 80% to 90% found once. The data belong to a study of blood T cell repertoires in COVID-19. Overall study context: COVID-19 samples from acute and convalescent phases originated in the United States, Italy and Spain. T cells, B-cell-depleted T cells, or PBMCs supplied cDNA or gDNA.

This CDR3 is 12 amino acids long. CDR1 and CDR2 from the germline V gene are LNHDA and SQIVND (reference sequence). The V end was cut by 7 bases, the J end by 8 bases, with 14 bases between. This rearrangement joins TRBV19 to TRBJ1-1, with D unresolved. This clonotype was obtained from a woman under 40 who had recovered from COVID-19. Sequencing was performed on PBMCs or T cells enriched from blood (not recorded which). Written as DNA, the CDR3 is TGTGCCAGTAATACCCCCCCGGGAGAAGCTTTCTTT. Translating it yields CASNTPPGEAFF.